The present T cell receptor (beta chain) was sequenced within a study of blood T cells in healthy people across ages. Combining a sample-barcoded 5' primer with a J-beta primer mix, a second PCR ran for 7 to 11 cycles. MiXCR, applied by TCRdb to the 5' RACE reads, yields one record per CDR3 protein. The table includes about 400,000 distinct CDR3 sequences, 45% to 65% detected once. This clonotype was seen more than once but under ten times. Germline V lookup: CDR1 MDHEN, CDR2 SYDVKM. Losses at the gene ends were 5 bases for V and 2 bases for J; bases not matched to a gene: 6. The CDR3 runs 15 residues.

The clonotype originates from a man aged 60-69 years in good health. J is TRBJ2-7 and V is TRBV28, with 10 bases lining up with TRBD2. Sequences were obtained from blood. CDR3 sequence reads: CASSPQREGPYEQYF. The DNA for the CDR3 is TGTGCCAGCAGTCCTCAGCGGGAGGGCCCCTACGAGCAGTACTTC.